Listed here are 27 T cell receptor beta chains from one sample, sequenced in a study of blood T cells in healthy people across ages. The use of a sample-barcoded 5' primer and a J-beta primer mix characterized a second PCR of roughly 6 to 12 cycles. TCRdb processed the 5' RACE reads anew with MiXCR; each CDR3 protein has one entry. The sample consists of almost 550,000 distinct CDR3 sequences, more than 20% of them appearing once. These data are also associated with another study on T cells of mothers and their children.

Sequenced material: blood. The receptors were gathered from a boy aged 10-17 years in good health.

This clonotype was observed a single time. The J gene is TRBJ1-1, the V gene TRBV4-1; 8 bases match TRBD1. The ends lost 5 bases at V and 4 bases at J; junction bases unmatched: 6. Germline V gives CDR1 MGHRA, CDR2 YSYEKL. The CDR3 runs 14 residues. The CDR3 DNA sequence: TGCGCCAGCAGCAACCAGGACAGGGTCACTGAAGCTTTCTTT. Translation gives CASSNQDRVTEAFF.

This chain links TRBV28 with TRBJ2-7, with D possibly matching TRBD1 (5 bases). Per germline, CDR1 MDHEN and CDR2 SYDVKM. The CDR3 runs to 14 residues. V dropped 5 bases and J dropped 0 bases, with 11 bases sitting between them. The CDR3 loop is CASSPDSFSYEQYF. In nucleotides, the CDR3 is TGTGCCAGCAGTCCTGACAGTTTCTCCTACGAGCAGTACTTC.

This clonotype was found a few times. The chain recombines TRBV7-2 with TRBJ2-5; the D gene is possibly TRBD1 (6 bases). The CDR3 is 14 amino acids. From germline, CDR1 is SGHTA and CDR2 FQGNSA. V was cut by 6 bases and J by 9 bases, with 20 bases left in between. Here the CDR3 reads CASSSGAGTPPQYF. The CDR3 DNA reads TGTGCCAGCAGTTCTGGAGCCGGGACACCACCCCAGTACTTC.

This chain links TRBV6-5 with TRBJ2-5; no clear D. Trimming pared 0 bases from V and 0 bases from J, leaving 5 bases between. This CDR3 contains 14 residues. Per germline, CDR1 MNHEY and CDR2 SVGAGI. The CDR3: CASSYSTDQETQYF. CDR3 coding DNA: TGTGCCAGCAGTTACTCGACGGACCAAGAGACCCAGTACTTC.

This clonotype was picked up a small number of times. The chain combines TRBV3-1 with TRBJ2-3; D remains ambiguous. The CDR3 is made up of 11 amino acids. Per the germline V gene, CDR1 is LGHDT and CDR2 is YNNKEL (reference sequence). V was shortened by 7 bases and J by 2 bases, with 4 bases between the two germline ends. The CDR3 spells CASKYTDTQYF. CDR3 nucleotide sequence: TGTGCCAGCAAGTACACAGATACGCAGTATTTT.

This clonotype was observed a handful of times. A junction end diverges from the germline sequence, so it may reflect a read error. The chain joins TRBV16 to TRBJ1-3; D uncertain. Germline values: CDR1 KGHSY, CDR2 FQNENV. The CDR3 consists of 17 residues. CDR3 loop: CASSQLEPGVSGNTIYF. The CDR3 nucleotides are TGTGCCAGCAGCCAACTCGAACCAGGAGTGTCTGGAAACACCATATACTTT.

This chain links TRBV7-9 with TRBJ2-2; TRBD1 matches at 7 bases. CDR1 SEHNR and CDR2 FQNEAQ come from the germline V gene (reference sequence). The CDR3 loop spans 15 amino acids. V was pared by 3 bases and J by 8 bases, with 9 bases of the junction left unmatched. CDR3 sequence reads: CASSLNPRGTGELFF. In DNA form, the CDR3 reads TGTGCCAGCAGCTTGAACCCCAGGGGGACGGGGGAGCTGTTTTTT.

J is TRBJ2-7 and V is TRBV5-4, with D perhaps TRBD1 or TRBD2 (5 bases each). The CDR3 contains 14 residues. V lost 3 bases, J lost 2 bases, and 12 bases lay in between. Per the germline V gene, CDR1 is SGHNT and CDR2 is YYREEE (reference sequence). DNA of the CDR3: TGTGCCAGCAGCTCCCGGGACCAGACCTACGAGCAGTACTTC. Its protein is CASSSRDQTYEQYF. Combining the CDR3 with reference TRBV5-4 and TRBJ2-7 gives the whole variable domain ETGVTQSPTHLIKTRGQQVTLRCSSQSGHNTVSWYQQALGQGPQFIFQYYREEENGRGNFPPRFSGLQFPNYSSELNVNALELDDSALYLCASSSRDQTYEQYFGPGTRLTVT.

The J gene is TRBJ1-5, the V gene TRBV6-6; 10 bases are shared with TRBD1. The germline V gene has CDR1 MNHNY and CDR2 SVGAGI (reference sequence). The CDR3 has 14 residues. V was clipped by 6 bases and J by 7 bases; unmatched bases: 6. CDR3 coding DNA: TGTGCCAGCAGGCTCGGGACAGGGGCCCAGCCCCAGCATTTT. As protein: CASRLGTGAQPQHF.

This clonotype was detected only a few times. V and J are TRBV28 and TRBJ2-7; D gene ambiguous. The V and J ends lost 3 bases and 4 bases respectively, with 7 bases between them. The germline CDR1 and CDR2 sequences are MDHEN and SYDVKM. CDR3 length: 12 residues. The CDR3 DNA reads TGTGCCAGCAGTTTCTTTACTTACGAGCAGTACTTC. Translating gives CASSFFTYEQYF.

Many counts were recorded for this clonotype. The CDR3 DNA follows: TGTGCCAGCAGCTTGGTGAGAGGCCCCCAAGAGACCCAGTACTTC. It encodes CASSLVRGPQETQYF. The rearrangement links TRBV5-5 to TRBJ2-5; D gene uncertain. CDR3 size: 15 residues. V was shortened by 0 bases and J by 1 base, with 10 bases between the two germline ends. Germline V gene sequence: CDR1 SGHKS, CDR2 YYEKEE (reference sequence).

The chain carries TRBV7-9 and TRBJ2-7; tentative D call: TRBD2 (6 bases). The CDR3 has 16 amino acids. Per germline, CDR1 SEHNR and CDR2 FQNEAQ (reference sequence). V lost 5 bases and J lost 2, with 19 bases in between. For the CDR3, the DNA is TGTGCCAGCAGCCCTGGGAATTGGCGGGATACCTACGAGCAGTACTTC. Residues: CASSPGNWRDTYEQYF. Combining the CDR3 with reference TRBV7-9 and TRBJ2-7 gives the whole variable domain DTGVSQNPRHKITKRGQNVTFRCDPISEHNRLYWYRQTLGQGPEFLTYFQNEAQLEKSRLLSDRFSAERPKGSFSTLEIQRTEQGDSAMYLCASSPGNWRDTYEQYFGPGTRLTVT.

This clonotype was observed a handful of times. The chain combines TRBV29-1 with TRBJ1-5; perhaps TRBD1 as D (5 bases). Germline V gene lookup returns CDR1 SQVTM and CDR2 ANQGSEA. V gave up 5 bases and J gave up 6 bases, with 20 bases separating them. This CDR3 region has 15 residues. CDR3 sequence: CSVLSPRDPGQPQHF. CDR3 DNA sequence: TGCAGCGTTCTCTCTCCCAGGGACCCAGGTCAGCCCCAGCATTTT.

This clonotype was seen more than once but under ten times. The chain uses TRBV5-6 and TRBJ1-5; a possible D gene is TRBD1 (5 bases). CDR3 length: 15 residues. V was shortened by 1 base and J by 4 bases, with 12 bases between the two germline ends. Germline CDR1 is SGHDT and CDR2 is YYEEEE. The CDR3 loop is CASSLMTEGNQPQHF. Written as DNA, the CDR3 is TGTGCCAGCAGCTTGATGACTGAGGGGAATCAGCCCCAGCATTTT. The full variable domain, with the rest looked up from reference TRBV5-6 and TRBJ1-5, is DAGVTQSPTHLIKTRGQQVTLRCSPKSGHDTVSWYQQALGQGPQFIFQYYEEEERQRGNFPDRFSGHQFPNYSSELNVNALLLGDSALYLCASSLMTEGNQPQHFGDGTRLSIL.

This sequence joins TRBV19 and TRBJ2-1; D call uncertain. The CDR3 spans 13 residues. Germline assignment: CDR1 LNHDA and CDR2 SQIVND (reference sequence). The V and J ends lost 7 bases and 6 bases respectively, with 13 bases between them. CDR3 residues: CASTLGQSNEQFF. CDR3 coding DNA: TGTGCCAGTACCCTTGGGCAGTCCAATGAGCAGTTCTTC.

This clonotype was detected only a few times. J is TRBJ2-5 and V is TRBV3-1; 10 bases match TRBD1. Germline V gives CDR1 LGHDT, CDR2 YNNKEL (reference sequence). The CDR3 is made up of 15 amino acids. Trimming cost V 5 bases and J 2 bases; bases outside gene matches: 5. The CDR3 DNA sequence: TGTGCCAGCAGCGCCGGGACAGGGGTGCAAGAGACCCAGTACTTC. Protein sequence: CASSAGTGVQETQYF.

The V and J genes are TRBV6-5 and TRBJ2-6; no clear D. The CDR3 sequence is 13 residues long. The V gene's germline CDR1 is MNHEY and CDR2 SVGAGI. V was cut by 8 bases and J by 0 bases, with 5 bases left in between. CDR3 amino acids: CASYSSGANVLTF. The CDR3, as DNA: TGTGCCAGCTACAGCTCTGGGGCCAACGTCCTGACTTTC.

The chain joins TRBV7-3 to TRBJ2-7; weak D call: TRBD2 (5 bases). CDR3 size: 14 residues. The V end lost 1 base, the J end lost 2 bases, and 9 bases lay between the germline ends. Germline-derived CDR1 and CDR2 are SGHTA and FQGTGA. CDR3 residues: CASSLNGITYEQYF. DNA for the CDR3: TGTGCCAGCAGCTTAAACGGGATTACCTACGAGCAGTACTTC.

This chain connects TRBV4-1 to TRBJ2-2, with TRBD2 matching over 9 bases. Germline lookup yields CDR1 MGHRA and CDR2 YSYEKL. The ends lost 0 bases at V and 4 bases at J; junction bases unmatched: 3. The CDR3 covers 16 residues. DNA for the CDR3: TGCGCCAGCAGCCAAGAGGCGGGAGGGGTCACCGGGGAGCTGTTTTTT. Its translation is CASSQEAGGVTGELFF.

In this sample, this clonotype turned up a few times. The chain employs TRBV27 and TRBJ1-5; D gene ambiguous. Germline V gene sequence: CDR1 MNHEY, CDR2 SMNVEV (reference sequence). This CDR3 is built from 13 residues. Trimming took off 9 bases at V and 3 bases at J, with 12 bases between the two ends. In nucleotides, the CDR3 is TGTGCCAGTAAAAGACGGGTCAATCAGCCCCAGCATTTT. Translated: CASKRRVNQPQHF.

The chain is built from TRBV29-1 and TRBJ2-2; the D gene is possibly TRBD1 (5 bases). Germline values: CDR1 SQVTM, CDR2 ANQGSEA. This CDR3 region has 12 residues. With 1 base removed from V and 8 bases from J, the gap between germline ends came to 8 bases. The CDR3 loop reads CSVEAGYGELFF. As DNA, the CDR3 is TGCAGCGTTGAAGCAGGGTATGGGGAGCTGTTTTTT.

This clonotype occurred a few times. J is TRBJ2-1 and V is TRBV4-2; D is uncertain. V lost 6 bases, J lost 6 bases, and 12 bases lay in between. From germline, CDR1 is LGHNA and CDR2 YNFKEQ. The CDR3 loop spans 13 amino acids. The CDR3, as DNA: TGTGCCAGCAGGCTGTCCATGGGCAATGAGCAGTTCTTC. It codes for CASRLSMGNEQFF.

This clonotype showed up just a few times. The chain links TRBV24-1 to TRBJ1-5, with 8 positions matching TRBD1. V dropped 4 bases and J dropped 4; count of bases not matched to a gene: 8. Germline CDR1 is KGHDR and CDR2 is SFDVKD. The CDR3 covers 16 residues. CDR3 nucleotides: TGTGCCACCAGTGAACCTACCGGGACAGGTAATCAGCCCCAGCATTTT. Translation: CATSEPTGTGNQPQHF.

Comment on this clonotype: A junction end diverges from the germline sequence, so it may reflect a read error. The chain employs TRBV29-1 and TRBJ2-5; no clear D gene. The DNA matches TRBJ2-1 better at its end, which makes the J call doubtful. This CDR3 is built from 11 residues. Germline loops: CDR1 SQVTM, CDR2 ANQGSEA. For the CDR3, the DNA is TGCAGCCTCGGTACCTACAGTGAGCAGTTCTTC. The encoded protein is CSLGTYSEQFF.

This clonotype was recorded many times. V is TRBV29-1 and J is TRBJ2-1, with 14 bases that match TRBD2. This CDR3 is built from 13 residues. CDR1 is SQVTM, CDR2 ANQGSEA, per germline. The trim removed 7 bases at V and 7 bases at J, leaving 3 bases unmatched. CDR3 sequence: CSGGLAGDNEQFF. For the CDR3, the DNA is TGCAGCGGGGGACTAGCGGGAGATAATGAGCAGTTCTTC.

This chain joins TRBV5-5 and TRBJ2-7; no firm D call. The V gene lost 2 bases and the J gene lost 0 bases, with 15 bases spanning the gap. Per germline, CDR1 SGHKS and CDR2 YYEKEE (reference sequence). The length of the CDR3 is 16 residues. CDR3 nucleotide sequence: TGTGCCAGCAGCTTCGGCTACCGGGCAAGCTCCTACGAGCAGTACTTC. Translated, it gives CASSFGYRASSYEQYF.

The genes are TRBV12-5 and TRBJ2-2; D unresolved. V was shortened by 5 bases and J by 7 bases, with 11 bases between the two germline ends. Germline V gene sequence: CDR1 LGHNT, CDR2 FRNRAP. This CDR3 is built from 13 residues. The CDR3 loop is CASGITEGGELFF. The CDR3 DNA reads TGTGCTAGTGGTATAACCGAAGGCGGGGAGCTGTTTTTT.